These 17 T cell receptor beta chains came from one sample sequenced in a study of STAT5B mutations in CD4+ large granular lymphocyte leukemia. Measured with immunoSEQ multiplex PCR; TCRdb has only the in-frame clones, and not every one. The sample contains tens of thousands of clones, 70% to 85% of which appear only once. Sequenced: CD4+ T cells from blood buffy coats. These TCRs come from a human donor in good health.

This chain joins TRBV7-9 and TRBJ1-1; D gene unclear. Germline assignment: CDR1 SEHNR and CDR2 FQNEAQ (reference sequence). Trimming pared 5 bases from V and 1 base from J, leaving 11 bases between. The CDR3 length is 14 residues. The CDR3 region is CASSLGRGNTEAFF. CDR3 sequence (DNA): TGTGCCAGCAGCCTCGGTCGAGGGAACACTGAAGCTTTCTTT.

This chain links TRBV6-5 with TRBJ1-1; no clear D gene. The CDR3 length is 11 residues. Trimming took off 5 bases at V and 4 bases at J, with 5 bases between the two ends. CDR1 MNHEY and CDR2 SVGAGI come from the germline V gene. CDR3 protein: CASSHGTEAFF. CDR3 coding DNA: TGTGCCAGCAGTCATGGCACTGAAGCTTTCTTT.

This clone has only a few counts. The chain employs TRBV10-3 and TRBJ2-7; D gene uncertain. Germline CDR1 ENHRY, CDR2 SYGVKD. V was cut by 4 bases and J by 7 bases, with 14 bases left in between. CDR3 size: 13 residues. Written as DNA, the CDR3 is TGTGCCATCAGTGTGAGGCAGTCGGAAGAGCAGTACTTC. This sequence encodes CAISVRQSEEQYF.

The CDR3 DNA is TGTGCCAGCAGTTACCGACAGGGGCTGAACACTGAAGCTTTCTTT. Its translation: CASSYRQGLNTEAFF. The rearrangement links TRBV6-6 to TRBJ1-1, with 8 bases aligning to TRBD1. The junction had 2 bases not matched to a gene; V was cut back by 2 bases and J by 0 bases. CDR3 length: 15 amino acids. Per the germline V gene, CDR1 is MNHNY and CDR2 is SVGAGI (reference sequence).

This clone has more than one count but fewer than ten. V gene TRBV2 combines with J gene TRBJ1-2; no definite D call. CDR3 size: 13 residues. The germline CDR1 and CDR2 sequences are SNHLY and FYNNEI. The V and J ends lost 4 bases and 3 bases respectively, with 9 bases between them. The CDR3 region is CASSVGKYYGYTF. CDR3 DNA: TGTGCCAGCAGTGTCGGGAAGTACTATGGCTACACCTTC.

The chain is built from TRBV5-1 and TRBJ2-7, with D perhaps TRBD1 (5 bases). V lost 1 base to trimming and J lost 1 base, with 9 bases between them. The CDR3 length is 14 residues. Germline CDR1 and CDR2: SGHRS and YFSETQ. CDR3: CASSLSRDSYEQYF. CDR3 coding DNA: TGCGCCAGCAGCTTGTCCAGGGATTCCTACGAGCAGTACTTC.

The rearrangement uses TRBV28 and TRBJ1-2; no clear D gene. Trimming shortened V by 2 bases and J by 4 bases, and 14 bases separated the two germline ends. This CDR3 spans 15 amino acids. Germline V gene sequence: CDR1 MDHEN, CDR2 SYDVKM. CDR3 in DNA: TGTGCCAGCAGTTTAGGATTGACGGAATCCTATGGCTACACCTTC. This sequence encodes CASSLGLTESYGYTF.

The chain carries TRBV15 and TRBJ1-1, with D perhaps TRBD1 (5 bases). The CDR3 consists of 19 residues. The V end lost 0 bases, the J end lost 2 bases, and 22 bases lay between the germline ends. CDR1 and CDR2 (germline): LNHNV, YYDKDF (reference sequence). The CDR3 bases are TGTGCCACCAGCAGAGATCTTATCTATACTGGGCAGGGAAACACTGAAGCTTTCTTT. Its translation is CATSRDLIYTGQGNTEAFF. The full variable domain, in which reference TRBV15 and TRBJ1-1 provide the parts outside the CDR3, is DAMVIQNPRYQVTQFGKPVTLSCSQTLNHNVMYWYQQKSSQAPKLLFHYYDKDFNNEADTPDNFQSRRPNTSFCFLDIRSPGLGDTAMYLCATSRDLIYTGQGNTEAFFGQGTRLTVV.

In DNA, the CDR3 is TGTGCCAGCAGTTATAAAGGGATGTCCTATAATTCACCCCTCCACTTT. Translated: CASSYKGMSYNSPLHF. The V call is TRBV6-5, the J call TRBJ1-6, with unresolved D. Germline V gene data show CDR1 as MNHEY and CDR2 as SVGAGI. CDR3 length: 16 amino acids. V was pared by 3 bases and J by 1 base, with 10 bases between.

The V and J genes are TRBV2 and TRBJ1-4; D is unclear. CDR1 and CDR2 from the germline V gene are SNHLY and FYNNEI. The CDR3 contains 14 residues. The ends were cut back, 8 bases at V and 0 bases at J, with 10 bases in the middle. The CDR3 DNA reads as TGTGCCAGCGCCCCCCGGTCAACTAATGAAAAACTGTTTTTT. It yields the protein CASAPRSTNEKLFF.

This clone appeared a single time. V usage is TRBV27 and J usage is TRBJ2-5, with a tentative D call TRBD1 (5 bases). TRBJ2-7 explains the end of the DNA better; the J call may be wrong. This CDR3 region has 14 residues. Looked up from germline, CDR1 is MNHEY and CDR2 is SMNVEV (reference sequence). As DNA, the CDR3 is TGTGCCAGCAGTTTGGGTATAGACAGCTACGAGCAGTACTTC. It encodes CASSLGIDSYEQYF.

V gene TRBV7-2 combines with J gene TRBJ1-3; possibly TRBD1 for D (5 bases). This CDR3 spans 16 amino acids. Germline lookup yields CDR1 SGHTA and CDR2 FQGNSA. V was clipped by 1 base and J by 4 bases, with 14 bases between them. The CDR3 sequence: CASSLVTGPLGNTIYF. The CDR3 DNA reads TGTGCCAGCAGCTTAGTTACAGGTCCTTTGGGAAACACCATATATTTT.

The chain links TRBV4-3 to TRBJ2-3; D is perhaps TRBD2 (7 bases). Deletions cut 1 base from V and 6 bases from J, with 23 bases between. This CDR3 has 18 amino acids. Germline V CDR1 and CDR2: LGHNA, YSLEER. CDR3 sequence: CASSQVLSVRSGGDTQYF. Here the CDR3 DNA reads TGCGCCAGCAGCCAAGTATTGTCAGTACGATCGGGGGGCGATACGCAGTATTTT.

The chain couples TRBV19 to TRBJ2-7; 10 positions match TRBD1. Germline V gives CDR1 LNHDA, CDR2 SQIVND (reference sequence). The V and J ends lost 0 bases and 13 bases, in that order; junction bases with no gene match: 15. The CDR3 loop spans 16 amino acids. The CDR3 nucleotides are TGTGCCAGTAGTATAGAGGGGACAGGGGTTTTCTCTACCCTCTACTTC. It yields the protein CASSIEGTGVFSTLYF.

This clone appeared a single time. The chain employs TRBV28 and TRBJ2-7; TRBD1 agrees at 8 bases. CDR3 length: 16 amino acids. V shed 6 bases and J 3 bases; nucleotides not matched to a gene: 13. CDR1 and CDR2 from the germline V gene are MDHEN and SYDVKM. The CDR3 loop reads CASRDPSGGSHYEQYF. DNA for the CDR3: TGTGCCAGCAGGGATCCCTCAGGGGGCTCTCACTACGAGCAGTACTTC.

The chain is built from TRBV5-3 and TRBJ1-2; the match to TRBD1 covers 9 bases. TRBV5-3 is classed as an ORF, of uncertain function. V lost 5 bases, J lost 2 bases, and 1 base stayed unmatched. The CDR3 spans 13 residues. The CDR3 is CARRGQGNYGYTF. CDR3 in DNA: TGTGCCAGAAGGGGACAGGGCAACTATGGCTACACCTTC.

This chain joins TRBV5-4 and TRBJ1-6; 9 nucleotides agree with TRBD1. The germline V gene has CDR1 SGHNT and CDR2 YYREEE (reference sequence). V lost 2 bases, J lost 9 bases, and 6 bases stayed unmatched. CDR3 length equals 15 residues. CDR3 amino acids: CASSLGDRDSSPLHF. The CDR3 region has the DNA TGTGCCAGCAGCTTAGGGGACAGGGACAGTTCACCCCTCCACTTT.